This T cell receptor beta chain was recovered during a study of blood T cells in healthy people across ages. The wider study: Using template switching, researchers captured about one barcoded beta molecule for each two T cells.

Study-wide findings and caveats: The percentage of naive T cells correlated strongly with TCR beta diversity.

CDR1 is GTSNPN, CDR2 SVGIG, per germline (reference sequence). The CDR3 is 13 amino acids. On this clonotype: Its antigen is not identified. The junction departs from germline at one end; a sequencing error may be responsible.

For the second PCR, which ran for 7 to 11 cycles, a sample-barcoded 5' primer and a J-beta primer mix were used. Via MiXCR, TCRdb re-called the 5' RACE reads, giving one row per CDR3 protein. The data hold 700,000 to 950,000 distinct CDR3 sequences, with 55% to 70% observed a single time. Sequenced material: blood. The receptor's source is a man aged 25-45 years in good health. The gene calls are TRBV30 and TRBJ1-2; 8 bases map to TRBD1. The CDR3 loop reads CVWSAGQDYGYTF. The CDR3 nucleotides read TGTGTCTGGAGTGCGGGACAGGACTATGGCTACACCTTC.